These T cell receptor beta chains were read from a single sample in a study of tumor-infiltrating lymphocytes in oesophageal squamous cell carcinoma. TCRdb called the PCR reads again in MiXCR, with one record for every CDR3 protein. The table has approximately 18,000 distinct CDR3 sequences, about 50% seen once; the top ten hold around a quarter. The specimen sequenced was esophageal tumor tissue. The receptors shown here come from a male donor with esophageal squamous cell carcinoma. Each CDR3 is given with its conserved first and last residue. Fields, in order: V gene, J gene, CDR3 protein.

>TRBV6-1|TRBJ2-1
CASSDSGVAGGLNEQFF
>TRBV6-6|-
CASSLLASGRNEQFF
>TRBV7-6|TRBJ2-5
CASSLGPDETQYF
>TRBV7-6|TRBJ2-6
CASSLGAPGLAVLRF
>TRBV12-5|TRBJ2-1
CASGLSPSGGLGNEQFF
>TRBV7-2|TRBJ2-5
CASSLRLAGSGEQYF
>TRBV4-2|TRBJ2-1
CASSQTSGSYNEQFF
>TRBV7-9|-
CASSLGVGGGRFEGQETQYF
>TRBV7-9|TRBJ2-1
CASSFSSTLSNEQFF
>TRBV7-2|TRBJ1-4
CASSLFGAGGLLANEKLFF
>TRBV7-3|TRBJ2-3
CASSLNYGTDTQYF
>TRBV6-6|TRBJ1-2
CASSYSAGNGYTF
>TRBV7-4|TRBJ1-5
CASATSKGGREDQPQHF
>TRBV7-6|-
CASSNDWETQYF
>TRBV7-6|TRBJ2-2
CASRYGQGYTGELFF
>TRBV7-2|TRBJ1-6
CASSPQGTNNSPLHF
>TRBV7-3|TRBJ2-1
CASSTEATRAWNEQFF
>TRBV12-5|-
CASGADSSYEQYF
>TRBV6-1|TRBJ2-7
CASSETTYEQYF
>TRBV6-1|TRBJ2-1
CASTRLAGGLNTQFF
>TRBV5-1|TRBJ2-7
CASSTSGTSGRTRVYEQYF
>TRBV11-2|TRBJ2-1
CASSLVRLAGGGETQFF
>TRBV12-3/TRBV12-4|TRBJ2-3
CASMGLAGGTDTQYF
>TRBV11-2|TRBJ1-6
CASSLDGVAYNSPLHF
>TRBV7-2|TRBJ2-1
CASSPQGALPLHF
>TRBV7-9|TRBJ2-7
CASSPVGDTGGYYEQYF